This entry features one TCR beta chain sequence. This sample stems from a study of technical replicates of blood from several donors. Assay used: immunoSEQ multiplex PCR; TCRdb lists only in-frame clones, some missing. The sample has tens of thousands of clones; roughly 94% are singletons. The CDR3 runs 21 residues. V was pared by 4 bases and J by 2 bases, with 25 bases of the junction left unmatched. CDR1 is SGHTA, CDR2 FQGTGA, per germline. The receptor was isolated from a human donor in good health. Material: T cells isolated from PBMCs. The chain links TRBV7-3 to TRBJ1-2, with TRBD1 identical over 7 bases. The CDR3 loop reads CASSSGWIRGTDHPLNYGYTF. CDR3 DNA sequence: TGTGCCAGCAGCTCGGGGTGGATACGAGGGACAGATCATCCCTTGAACTATGGCTACACCTTC.